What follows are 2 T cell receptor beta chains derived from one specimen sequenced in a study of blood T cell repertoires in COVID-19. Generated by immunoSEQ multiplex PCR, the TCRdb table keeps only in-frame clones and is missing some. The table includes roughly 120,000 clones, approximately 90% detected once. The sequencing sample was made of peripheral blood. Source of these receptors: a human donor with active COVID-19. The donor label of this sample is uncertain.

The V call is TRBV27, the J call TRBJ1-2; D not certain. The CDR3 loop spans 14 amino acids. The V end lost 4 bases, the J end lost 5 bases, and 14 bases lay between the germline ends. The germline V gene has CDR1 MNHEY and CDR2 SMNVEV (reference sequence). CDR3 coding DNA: TGTGCCAGCAGTTACGGTCATCCGGGTTATGGCTACACCTTC. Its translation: CASSYGHPGYGYTF.

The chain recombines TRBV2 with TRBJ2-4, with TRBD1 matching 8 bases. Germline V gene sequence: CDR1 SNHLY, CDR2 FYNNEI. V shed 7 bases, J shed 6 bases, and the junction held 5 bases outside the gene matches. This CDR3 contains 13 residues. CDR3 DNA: TGTGCCAGCACCGGACAGGGCCTAAACATTCAGTACTTC. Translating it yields CASTGQGLNIQYF. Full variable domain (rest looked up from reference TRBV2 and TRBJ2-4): EPEVTQTPSHQVTQMGQEVILRCVPISNHLYFYWYRQILGQKVEFLVSFYNNEISEKSEIFDDQFSVERPDGSNFTLKIRSTKLEDSAMYFCASTGQGLNIQYFGAGTRLSVL.